The 26 T cell receptor beta chains given below trace back to one sample, sequenced in a study of blood T cells in healthy people across ages. Alongside a J-beta primer mix, a sample-barcoded 5' primer served in a second PCR lasting roughly 6 to 12 cycles. One entry per CDR3 protein results from TCRdb running MiXCR on the 5' RACE reads. This table has about 280,000 distinct CDR3 sequences, around 27% appearing once. The sequenced sample consisted of blood. The receptors originated from a woman in her seventies in good health.

In this sample, this clonotype turned up a few times. The chain uses TRBV10-3 and TRBJ2-5, with 9 nucleotides matching TRBD2. V shed 2 bases, J shed 5 bases, and the junction held 3 bases outside the gene matches. This CDR3 spans 14 amino acids. CDR1 and CDR2 (germline): ENHRY, SYGVKD. CDR3 protein: CAISEASGTETQYF. The CDR3 coding sequence is TGTGCCATCAGTGAGGCTAGCGGGACCGAGACCCAGTACTTC.

The chain combines TRBV4-2 with TRBJ2-1; TRBD1 might be the D (6 bases). The germline gives CDR1 LGHNA, CDR2 YNFKEQ. V lost 0 bases to trimming and J lost 6 bases, with 12 bases between them. CDR3 size: 15 residues. CDR3: CASSQEAGVGNEQFF. The CDR3, as DNA: TGTGCCAGCAGCCAAGAGGCAGGGGTGGGCAATGAGCAGTTCTTC.

As to this clonotype: The junction does not match germline at one end; this may be a read error. The rearrangement links TRBV6-5 to TRBJ1-1; 12 nucleotides agree with TRBD1. Germline V lookup: CDR1 MNHEY, CDR2 SVGAGI. The CDR3 contains 13 residues. CDR3 nucleotides: TGTGCCAGCGGGACAGGGGGCGGCACTGAAGCTTCCTTT. It encodes CASGTGGGTEASF.

V and J are TRBV21-1 and TRBJ2-5; the D call in the table, TRBD1, was not verified against the DNA. TRBV21-1 is shown as a pseudogene. The CDR3 covers 13 residues. The CDR3 DNA reads TGTGCCAGCGCCCCCATGGGGAAGAGAACCCAGTACTTC. Translation gives CASAPMGKRTQYF.

Only a few counts were recorded for this clonotype. This CDR3 fails to terminate in the conserved phenylalanine or tryptophan, so it likely reflects a read error. This chain joins TRBV10-2 and TRBJ2-4; D uncertain. Germline CDR1 is WSHSY and CDR2 is SAAADI. The length of the CDR3 is 15 residues. The V end was cut by 4 bases, the J end by 6 bases, with 16 bases between. CDR3 protein: CASSGAPQKSNIQYL. The CDR3 region has the DNA TGCGCCAGCAGTGGAGCACCCCAAAAATCAAACATTCAGTACCTC.

Notes on this clonotype: One junction end disagrees with the germline gene, perhaps due to a read error. For the CDR3, the DNA is TGTGCCAACAGCCCAGAAGCGGGAGGGAAACATTTTGAGACCCAGTACTTC. This gives the protein CANSPEAGGKHFETQYF. The J gene is TRBJ2-5, the V gene TRBV7-8; 10 bases align to TRBD2. Germline values: CDR1 SGHVS, CDR2 FQNEAQ. This CDR3 spans 17 amino acids.

This chain joins TRBV12-5 and TRBJ2-2; a weak D match, TRBD2 (5 bases). Trimming took 6 bases from V and 2 from J, leaving 10 bases between them. CDR1 is LGHNT, CDR2 FRNRAP, per germline. The CDR3 runs to 14 residues. CDR3 residues: CASGRSGNTGELFF. The CDR3 DNA reads as TGTGCTAGTGGCCGAAGCGGAAACACCGGGGAGCTGTTTTTT.

This chain connects TRBV5-1 to TRBJ2-3; D assignment may be TRBD1 or TRBD2 (5 bases each). Germline V CDR1 and CDR2: SGHRS, YFSETQ. V was clipped by 5 bases and J by 0 bases, with 10 bases between them. The CDR3 is made up of 14 amino acids. CDR3 sequence: CASSFWDSTDTQYF. The CDR3 DNA is TGCGCCAGCAGTTTTTGGGACAGCACAGATACGCAGTATTTT.

This clonotype was found a few times. This chain joins TRBV12-3 or TRBV12-4 and TRBJ1-6; TRBD1 might be the D (6 bases). V was cut by 6 bases and J by 10 bases, with 16 bases left in between. The CDR3 is made up of 14 amino acids. CDR3 in amino acids: CASSAQGLGSPLHF. Here the CDR3 DNA reads TGTGCCAGCAGCGCACAGGGACTAGGGTCACCCCTCCACTTT.

Only a few counts were recorded for this clonotype. This chain links TRBV7-2 with TRBJ2-4; 8 bases map to TRBD2. Per germline, CDR1 SGHTA and CDR2 FQGNSA. This CDR3 region has 15 residues. V was pared by 4 bases and J by 9 bases, with 11 bases of the junction left unmatched. The CDR3 sequence: CASSSQSGRRGIQYF. CDR3 nucleotides: TGTGCCAGCAGCTCCCAAAGCGGGAGACGGGGCATTCAGTACTTC.

CDR3 region: CASSFRGSQAEQFF. The CDR3 DNA is TGTGCCAGCAGCTTCCGGGGTAGCCAGGCTGAGCAGTTCTTC. The J gene is TRBJ2-1, the V gene TRBV7-2; the D gene is possibly TRBD2 (5 bases). The length of the CDR3 is 14 residues. Germline V gives CDR1 SGHTA, CDR2 FQGNSA. Trimming cost V 3 bases and J 9 bases, with 15 bases left between them.

The J gene is TRBJ2-7, the V gene TRBV4-1, with D uncertain. The CDR3 sequence is 15 residues long. Trimming removed 0 bases from V and 3 bases from J, with 12 bases in between. Germline V CDR1 and CDR2: MGHRA, YSYEKL. The CDR3 DNA reads TGCGCCAGCAGCCAAGATGTACCGGTTCTCTACGAGCAGTACTTC. It translates to CASSQDVPVLYEQYF.

This clonotype came up a few times. The chain joins TRBV28 to TRBJ2-5; D uncertain. The ends were cut back, 5 bases at V and 4 bases at J, with 11 bases in the middle. Germline loops: CDR1 MDHEN, CDR2 SYDVKM. CDR3 length: 13 amino acids. CDR3 sequence reads: CASSQRLPETQYF. Written as DNA, the CDR3 is TGTGCCAGCAGTCAGAGGCTTCCAGAGACCCAGTACTTC.

The rearrangement joins TRBV20-1 to TRBJ1-1; tentative D call: TRBD1 (6 bases). In germline, CDR1 is DFQATT, CDR2 SNEGSKA (reference sequence). The CDR3 totals 14 residues. V was shortened by 2 bases and J by 3 bases, with 13 bases between the two germline ends. DNA of the CDR3: TGCAGTGCTAGAACTACAGGGTCGCACACTGAAGCTTTCTTT. This gives the protein CSARTTGSHTEAFF.

This clonotype was seen only a few times. The CDR3 loop is CASSPNGALGTGELFF. The DNA for the CDR3 is TGTGCCAGCAGCCCCAATGGGGCCTTGGGCACCGGGGAGCTGTTTTTT. This chain uses TRBV7-8 with TRBJ2-2, with a tentative D call TRBD1 (5 bases). Germline V CDR1 and CDR2: SGHVS, FQNEAQ. V was cut by 5 bases and J by 4 bases, with 17 bases left in between. CDR3 length: 16 amino acids.

This clonotype was counted between two and nine times. This chain connects TRBV20-1 to TRBJ2-5, with a weak D call TRBD2 (6 bases). V was shortened by 1 base and J by 2 bases, with 17 bases between the two germline ends. Germline-derived CDR1 and CDR2 are DFQATT and SNEGSKA (reference sequence). CDR3 length: 16 amino acids. CDR3 protein: CSARVAPAGGQETQYF. The CDR3 region has the DNA TGCAGTGCTAGAGTGGCCCCCGCTGGGGGGCAAGAGACCCAGTACTTC.

This sequence joins TRBV15 and TRBJ1-3; D unclear. Trimming stripped 5 bases from V and 0 bases from J, with 17 bases between. The CDR3 is made up of 17 amino acids. CDR1 and CDR2 from the germline V gene are LNHNV and YYDKDF (reference sequence). CDR3 nucleotides: TGTGCCACCAGCCTTCTTACGGACGGGAACTCTGGAAACACCATATATTTT. It yields the protein CATSLLTDGNSGNTIYF.

This clonotype was detected only a few times. For the CDR3, the DNA is TGTGCCAGCAGCTTAGAGAGCAAACTGAACACTGAAGCTTTCTTT. The encoded protein is CASSLESKLNTEAFF. This chain links TRBV5-5 with TRBJ1-1; no reliable D call. Germline V gives CDR1 SGHKS, CDR2 YYEKEE (reference sequence). The CDR3 totals 15 residues. Between the trimmed V and J ends, which lost 2 bases and 0 bases, there was a span of 11 bases.

This clonotype was counted only a few times. J is TRBJ2-5 and V is TRBV6-2 or TRBV6-3; the D gene is possibly TRBD2 (5 bases). The DNA matches TRBJ2-7 better at its end, which makes the J call doubtful. Per the germline V gene, CDR1 is MNHEY and CDR2 is SVGEGT. The CDR3 is made up of 15 amino acids. CDR3 amino acids: CASTRSGSSTYEQYF. The DNA for the CDR3 is TGTGCCAGCACAAGAAGCGGAAGTTCCACCTACGAGCAGTACTTC.

V gene TRBV6-1 combines with J gene TRBJ2-4; 7 bases are shared with TRBD2. This CDR3 spans 15 amino acids. Trimming took 2 bases from V and 8 from J; bases not matched to a gene: 9. The germline V gene has CDR1 MNHNS and CDR2 SASEGT. CDR3: CASSESVAGVYIQYF. DNA of the CDR3: TGTGCCAGCAGTGAAAGTGTGGCGGGAGTGTACATTCAGTACTTC.

This clonotype came up a few times. The chain links TRBV18 to TRBJ2-5; a weak D match, TRBD2 (6 bases). Looked up from germline, CDR1 is KGHSH and CDR2 is LQKENI. The CDR3 totals 13 residues. V was trimmed by 5 bases and J by 3 bases, leaving 10 bases between them. The CDR3 DNA reads TGTGCCAGCTCAAGATGGGAGGAAGAGACCCAGTACTTC. Its translation is CASSRWEEETQYF.

CDR3 bases: TGTGCCAGCACCCGACTAGTTAGTTCCAATGAGCAGTTCTTC. It specifies CASTRLVSSNEQFF. V and J are TRBV2 and TRBJ2-7; possibly TRBD2 for D (6 bases). The DNA matches TRBJ2-1 better at its end, which makes the J call doubtful. CDR1 and CDR2 (germline): SNHLY, FYNNEI. CDR3 size: 14 residues.

The chain uses TRBV12-3 or TRBV12-4 and TRBJ1-6; D may be TRBD1 (5 bases). V was clipped by 3 bases and J by 9 bases, with 9 bases between them. The CDR3 is made up of 13 amino acids. The chain's CDR3 is CASSFGTTSPLHF. CDR3 sequence (DNA): TGTGCCAGCAGTTTCGGGACTACTTCACCCCTCCACTTT.

The V gene is TRBV28, the J gene TRBJ2-5, with 11 bases lining up with TRBD2. The end of the DNA is better explained by TRBJ2-1, so the J call may be wrong. Germline lookup yields CDR1 MDHEN and CDR2 SYDVKM. This CDR3 region has 16 residues. The CDR3 here is CASSSPGTSGYNEQFF. DNA for the CDR3: TGTGCCAGCAGTTCCCCCGGGACTAGCGGTTACAATGAGCAGTTCTTC.

This clonotype was seen only a few times. The chain links TRBV3-1 to TRBJ1-2, with 7 bases matching TRBD1. The CDR3 length is 15 residues. Germline V gene sequence: CDR1 LGHDT, CDR2 YNNKEL (reference sequence). Germline trimming cut 2 bases from V and 2 bases from J; bases unmatched to any gene: 5. CDR3: CASSQRQGDNYGYTF. DNA for the CDR3: TGTGCCAGCAGCCAACGACAGGGAGACAACTATGGCTACACCTTC.

This clonotype was counted many times. This chain joins TRBV6-2 or TRBV6-3 and TRBJ2-5; D call uncertain. From germline, CDR1 is MNHEY and CDR2 SVGEGT. The V end lost 6 bases, the J end lost 9 bases, and 14 bases lay between the germline ends. CDR3 length: 12 amino acids. CDR3 region: CASRDPNVAQYF. The CDR3 nucleotides are TGTGCCAGCAGGGATCCGAATGTGGCCCAGTACTTC.